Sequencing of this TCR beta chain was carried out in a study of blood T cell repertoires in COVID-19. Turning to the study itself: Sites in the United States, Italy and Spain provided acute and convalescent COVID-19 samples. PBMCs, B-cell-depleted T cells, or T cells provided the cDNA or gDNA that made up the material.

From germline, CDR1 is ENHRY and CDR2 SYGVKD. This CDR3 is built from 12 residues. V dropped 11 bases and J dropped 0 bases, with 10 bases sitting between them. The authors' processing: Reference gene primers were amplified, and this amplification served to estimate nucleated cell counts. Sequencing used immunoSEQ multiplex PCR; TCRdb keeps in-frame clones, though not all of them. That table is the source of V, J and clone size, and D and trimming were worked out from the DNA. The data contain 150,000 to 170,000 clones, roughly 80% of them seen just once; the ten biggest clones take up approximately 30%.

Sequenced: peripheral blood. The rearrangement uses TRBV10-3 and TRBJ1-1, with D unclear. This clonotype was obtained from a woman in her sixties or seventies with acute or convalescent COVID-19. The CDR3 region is CAASGVNTEAFF. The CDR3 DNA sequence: TGTGCCGCCTCCGGGGTGAACACTGAAGCTTTCTTT.